The rows below give T cell receptor beta chains drawn from one sample of a study of blood T cell repertoires in COVID-19. This table comes from immunoSEQ multiplex PCR, and its TCRdb copy is limited to in-frame clones, with some not included. The sample consists of around 40,000 clones, just under 95% of them appearing once. The sample was peripheral blood. Receptors originate from a human donor with active COVID-19. The donor label of this sample is uncertain. Each CDR3 is given with its conserved first and last residue. A D gene is named only where the DNA matches it firmly. The listing skips clone size in some rows; elsewhere it reads once, few, many or a size class.

TRBV7-8,TRBJ2-2,NA,NA,CASTRSGPPPSGELFF,TGTGCCAGCACTCGATCCGGTCCGCCCCCGTCCGGGGAGCTGTTTTTT
TRBV6-5,TRBJ2-5,TRBD2,NA,CASRSAGAVQETQYF,TGTGCCAGCAGATCTGCGGGAGCCGTCCAAGAGACCCAGTACTTC
TRBV5-1,TRBJ1-4,NA,NA,CASSPAGNEKLFF,TGCGCCAGCAGCCCGGCGGGAAATGAAAAACTGTTTTTT
TRBV27,TRBJ2-3,TRBD2,NA,CASTFSGLADSTDTQYF,TGTGCCAGCACCTTCTCGGGACTAGCGGATAGCACAGATACGCAGTATTTT
TRBV3-1/TRBV3-2,TRBJ2-7,NA,NA,CASSHGGLASYEQYF,TGTGCCAGCAGCCATGGAGGCCTAGCCTCCTACGAGCAGTACTTC
TRBV7-8,TRBJ1-4,TRBD1,once,CASSSGQGGEKLFF,TGTGCCAGCAGCTCCGGACAGGGGGGTGAAAAACTGTTTTTT
TRBV5-7,TRBJ2-7,TRBD1,once,CASSEPKGAGFAYEQYF,TGTGCCAGCAGCGAACCCAAGGGGGCAGGGTTCGCCTACGAGCAGTACTTC
TRBV29-1,TRBJ1-3,TRBD1,NA,CSVAPQGLNTIYF,TGCAGCGTAGCCCCACAGGGGTTGAACACCATATATTTT
TRBV28,TRBJ2-7,TRBD2,NA,CASEEAGGKSYEQYF,TGTGCCAGCGAGGAAGCGGGAGGAAAGTCCTACGAGCAGTACTTC
TRBV5-4,TRBJ2-5,NA,NA,CASSLFVRVRETQYF,TGTGCCAGCAGCTTGTTTGTCAGGGTCCGAGAGACCCAGTACTTC
TRBV6-2/TRBV6-3,TRBJ1-1,NA,NA,CASSYSEGGTEAFF,TGTGCCAGCAGTTACTCAGAGGGAGGTACTGAAGCTTTCTTT
TRBV12-5,TRBJ1-5,TRBD1,NA,CASGGQGALPQHF,TGTGCTAGTGGGGGACAGGGGGCTCTGCCCCAGCATTTT
TRBV14,TRBJ2-2,NA,NA,CASSQETRNGELFF,TGTGCCAGCAGCCAAGAGACACGTAACGGGGAGCTGTTTTTT
TRBV28,TRBJ1-1,TRBD1,NA,CASTRQGAGTEAFF,TGTGCCAGCACCCGACAGGGGGCAGGCACTGAAGCTTTCTTT
TRBV10-1,TRBJ1-1,NA,NA,CASSDGEGLAFF,TGCGCCAGCAGTGACGGGGAAGGGTTAGCTTTCTTT
TRBV5-1,TRBJ1-1,NA,once,CASSLAGGRTEAFF,TGCGCCAGCAGCTTGGCGGGAGGGCGAACTGAAGCTTTCTTT
TRBV19,TRBJ1-2,TRBD1,NA,CASSIPGQGIGGYTF,TGTGCCAGTAGTATCCCGGGACAGGGGATCGGTGGCTACACCTTC
TRBV29-1,TRBJ2-7,TRBD1,NA,CSVGQGAYGEQYF,TGCAGCGTTGGGCAGGGGGCCTATGGCGAGCAGTACTTC
TRBV5-1,TRBJ2-1,TRBD1,NA,CASSLGQGARNEQFF,TGCGCCAGCAGCTTGGGGCAGGGGGCGAGGAATGAGCAGTTCTTC
TRBV5-1,TRBJ1-4,NA,NA,CASSLTRTGQEKLFF,TGCGCCAGCAGCCTGACTCGGACGGGACAAGAAAAACTGTTTTTT
TRBV13,TRBJ2-5,TRBD2,medium-sized,CASSPGRGPETQYF,TGTGCCAGCAGCCCAGGGAGGGGTCCAGAGACCCAGTACTTC
TRBV7-2,TRBJ2-3,TRBD1,NA,CASSPDRGYTDTQYF,TGTGCCAGCAGCCCAGACAGGGGTTACACAGATACGCAGTATTTT
TRBV6-5,TRBJ2-7,TRBD1,NA,CASSYRGQGYEQYF,TGTGCCAGCAGTTACCGGGGACAGGGCTACGAGCAGTACTTC
TRBV5-4,TRBJ2-2,TRBD2,NA,CASSLELASGGTGELFF,TGTGCCAGCAGCTTGGAGTTGGCTAGCGGGGGGACCGGGGAGCTGTTTTTT
TRBV4-3,TRBJ2-1,NA,NA,CATSDPAAYNEQFF,TGCGCCACCAGCGACCCAGCGGCGTACAATGAGCAGTTCTTC
TRBV24-1,TRBJ2-5,NA,NA,CATSDPGRETQYF,TGTGCCACCAGTGATCCAGGGAGGGAGACCCAGTACTTC
TRBV10-1,TRBJ2-7,TRBD1,NA,CASSEVRDRGSYEQYF,TGCGCCAGCAGTGAAGTTCGGGACAGGGGGTCCTACGAGCAGTACTTC
TRBV5-1,TRBJ2-7,TRBD2,NA,CASSSPGVAGRSSYEQYF,TGCGCCAGCAGCTCACCTGGTGTAGCGGGAAGGAGCTCCTACGAGCAGTACTTC
TRBV4-2,TRBJ2-7,NA,NA,CASSQDPASASSYEQYF,TGTGCCAGCAGCCAAGATCCGGCTAGCGCGAGCTCCTACGAGCAGTACTTC
TRBV5-1,TRBJ2-7,NA,NA,CASSSQGFPYEQYF,TGCGCCAGCAGCTCACAGGGATTCCCCTACGAGCAGTACTTC
TRBV3-1/TRBV3-2,TRBJ2-3,TRBD2,NA,CASSQRTSVFIDTQYF,TGTGCCAGCAGCCAACGGACTAGCGTCTTCATAGATACGCAGTATTTT
TRBV5-1,TRBJ2-7,NA,NA,CASRRGSSYEQYF,TGCGCCAGCCGGAGGGGATCCTCCTACGAGCAGTACTTC
TRBV27,TRBJ2-7,NA,NA,CASSLGSGFTGEQYF,TGTGCCAGCAGTTTGGGGTCCGGGTTCACGGGGGAGCAGTACTTC
TRBV7-2,TRBJ1-6,NA,NA,CASSRDTGDNSPLHF,TGTGCCAGCAGCCGGGACACAGGAGATAATTCACCCCTCCACTTT
TRBV7-8,TRBJ2-2,TRBD2,NA,CASSPGGANTGELFF,TGTGCCAGCAGCCCCGGGGGGGCGAACACCGGGGAGCTGTTTTTT
TRBV11-3,TRBJ1-6,NA,NA,CASSAGRDSPLHF,TGTGCCAGCAGCGCGGGGCGGGATTCACCCCTCCACTTT
TRBV6-5,TRBJ2-5,NA,NA,CASSPSLGRETQYF,TGTGCCAGCAGTCCCAGCCTTGGGCGAGAGACCCAGTACTTC
TRBV5-6,TRBJ2-2,TRBD2,NA,CASSTLGLAGRNTGELFF,TGTGCCAGCAGCACCTTGGGACTAGCGGGAAGGAACACCGGGGAGCTGTTTTTT
TRBV21-1,TRBJ2-2,NA,NA,CASSKSGGPNTGELFF,TGTGCCAGCAGCAAATCCGGGGGACCGAACACCGGGGAGCTGTTTTTT
TRBV2,TRBJ2-7,TRBD1,NA,CASSEYRGAYEQYF,TGTGCCAGCAGTGAATACAGGGGAGCCTACGAGCAGTACTTC
TRBV18,TRBJ1-1,NA,few,CASSPPFPGRNTEAFF,TGTGCCAGCTCACCACCCTTCCCAGGCAGGAACACTGAAGCTTTCTTT
TRBV6-1,TRBJ1-2,NA,NA,CASSDRSGYGYTF,TGTGCCAGCAGTGATCGGTCAGGGTATGGCTACACCTTC
TRBV28,TRBJ2-6,TRBD1,NA,CASDRTGTGANVLTF,TGTGCCAGTGATAGGACAGGGACTGGGGCCAACGTCCTGACTTTC
TRBV4-1,TRBJ2-7,TRBD1,NA,CASSQEGQGFSYEQYF,TGCGCCAGCAGCCAAGAGGGACAGGGATTCTCCTACGAGCAGTACTTC
TRBV2,TRBJ1-5,NA,NA,CASSEAPQGYQPQHF,TGTGCCAGCAGTGAAGCGCCCCAGGGCTATCAGCCCCAGCATTTT
TRBV7-8,TRBJ2-7,TRBD2,NA,CASRHKTSGSYEQYF,TGTGCCAGCAGACATAAGACTAGCGGGAGCTACGAGCAGTACTTC
TRBV25-1,TRBJ1-5,TRBD1,NA,CASSGGDSGAQPQHF,TGTGCCAGCAGCGGGGGGGACAGTGGGGCCCAGCCCCAGCATTTT
TRBV7-7,TRBJ2-1,TRBD2,NA,CASSLAREYNEQFF,TGTGCTAGCAGCTTAGCGCGGGAGTACAATGAGCAGTTCTTC
TRBV2,TRBJ2-3,NA,NA,CASSSGSTDTQYF,TGTGCCAGCAGTAGCGGTAGCACAGATACGCAGTATTTT
TRBV5-1,TRBJ1-2,TRBD1,NA,CASSAGDRVYGYTF,TGCGCCAGCAGCGCCGGGGACAGGGTCTATGGCTACACCTTC
TRBV6-1,TRBJ1-3,NA,NA,CASSETGQTSGNTIYF,TGTGCCAGCAGTGAAACAGGTCAAACCTCTGGAAACACCATATATTTT
TRBV18,TRBJ2-5,NA,NA,CASSSSQGQETQYF,TGTGCCAGCTCATCGTCACAGGGACAAGAGACCCAGTACTTC
TRBV9,TRBJ2-7,NA,NA,CASSVAGNEQYF,TGTGCCAGCAGCGTAGCCGGGAACGAGCAGTACTTC